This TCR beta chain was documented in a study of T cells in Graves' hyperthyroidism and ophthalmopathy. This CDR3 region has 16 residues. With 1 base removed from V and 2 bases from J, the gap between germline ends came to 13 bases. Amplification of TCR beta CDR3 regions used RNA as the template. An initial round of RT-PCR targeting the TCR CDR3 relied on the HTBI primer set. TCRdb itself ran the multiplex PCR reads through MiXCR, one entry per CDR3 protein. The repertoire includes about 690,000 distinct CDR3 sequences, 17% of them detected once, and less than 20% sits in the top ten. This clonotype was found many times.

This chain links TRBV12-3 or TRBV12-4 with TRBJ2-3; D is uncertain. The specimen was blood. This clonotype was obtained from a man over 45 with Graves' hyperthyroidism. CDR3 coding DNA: TGTGCCAGCAGTTTAGAAGTGGCTGTTAACACAGATACGCAGTATTTT. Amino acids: CASSLEVAVNTDTQYF.